These 3 T cell receptor beta chains share one sample of origin, sequenced in a study of T cells in Graves' hyperthyroidism and ophthalmopathy. TCR beta CDR3 regions were amplified from RNA transcripts. During a first-round RT-PCR of the TCR CDR3, the HTBI primer set was used. TCRdb called the multiplex PCR reads again in MiXCR, with one record for every CDR3 protein. The sample lists approximately 420,000 distinct CDR3 sequences, about 13% occurring once. The sample was blood. The receptor source for this set is a woman aged 18 to 35 with Graves' hyperthyroidism.

This clonotype was recorded at least ten times. The gene calls are TRBV4-1 and TRBJ2-3; D remains ambiguous. Germline assignment: CDR1 MGHRA and CDR2 YSYEKL. There are 11 residues in the CDR3. V was cut by 8 bases and J by 3 bases, with 6 bases left in between. This chain's CDR3 is CASFGTDTQYF. As DNA, the CDR3 is TGCGCCAGCTTCGGTACAGATACGCAGTATTTT.

This clonotype has more than one count but fewer than ten. V usage is TRBV29-1 and J usage is TRBJ1-4; D is perhaps TRBD1 (5 bases). V dropped 6 bases and J dropped 7 bases, with 9 bases sitting between them. The CDR3 spans 11 residues. Germline V gene sequence: CDR1 SQVTM, CDR2 ANQGSEA. CDR3 amino acids: CSVGVGEKLFF. In DNA form, the CDR3 reads TGCAGCGTGGGGGTGGGTGAAAAACTGTTTTTT.

This clonotype was observed at least ten times. V gene TRBV7-8 combines with J gene TRBJ2-5; 10 bases fit TRBD1. The CDR3 has 18 amino acids. The germline V gene encodes CDR1 SGHVS and CDR2 FQNEAQ. Trimming took 3 bases from V and 4 from J; bases not matched to a gene: 14. The CDR3 coding sequence is TGTGCCAGCAGCTTCGGGTTTCAAGACAGGGGGCTCGGAGAGACCCAGTACTTC. It codes for CASSFGFQDRGLGETQYF.